The entry below gives a single TCR beta chain sequence along with its context. Its antigen is currently not known. No per-base quality is available; no much larger clone lies one base away. TCRbeta CDR3 regions were amplified from genomic DNA using the immunoSEQ Assay, a bias-controlled multiplex PCR. As for the authors' bioinformatics: The number of nucleated cells in each sample was estimated from the amplification of reference gene primers within the assay. To quantify the absolute abundance of each unique TCRbeta CDR3 rearrangement, sequence reads were collapsed and filtered. For each sample, productive Simpson clonality was calculated by taking the square root of Simpson's diversity index across productive rearrangements. TCRdb mirrors the immuneACCESS table, restricted to in-frame sequences. Some clones are absent from its copies; in checked studies, under half trace to an unresolved V gene, and the reason for the others is unknown. The V and J calls and clone size are taken from that table; D and trimming were inferred from the DNA. This sample is represented by 93,000 or so clones; nearly 90% of them were singletons. Just over 3% of the sample is in the top ten clones.

These data are taken from a study of blood T cell repertoires in COVID-19 (dated by TCRdb to 2020 to 2022). Broadly, across the study: Collaborator samples came from the United States, Italy and Spain and covered acute and convalescent phases of COVID-19. The prospective study material was composed of cDNA or gDNA derived from T cells, B-cell-depleted T cells, or PBMCs. Deeply sampled blood TCRbeta repertoires from subjects exposed to, actively infected with, or recovered from COVID-19 were included in the dataset. The repertoires were released in a freely available public database intended as a resource for research on the immune response to SARS-CoV-2. Samples were obtained from the ongoing ImmuneRACE study (first 160 participants) and from about 1,300 subjects provided by 6 global collaborators. Nearly every sample came with metadata listing a de-identified subject ID, COVID-19 status, age in years and sex. Where available, HLA class I and class II types were taken from metadata supplied by the sample provider and were not determined by assay-based typing.

Study-wide conclusions, independent of this receptor: The quantity of clinical and demographic metadata differed by source and by participant and was supplied without curation.

The collaborating institutions used their own protocols to collect whole blood in K2EDTA tubes. Collaborator samples were shipped for TCRbeta analysis as frozen whole blood, isolated PBMCs, or DNA extracted from either sample type. CDR1 and CDR2 are read off the germline V gene as MDHEN and SYDVKM. V is pruned by 1 base and J by 4 bases, leaving 3 bases of the junction without a gene match. Measured from the cysteine to the phenylalanine, the CDR3 is 14 residues long. The only DNA kept is the CDR3, 42 bases in frame from the first base. The sequenced sample consisted of peripheral blood. The TCR sequence derives from a man in his forties or fifties in a cohort sampled during active COVID-19. The rearranged segments are TRBV28 and TRBJ1-2; 7 of the junction bases match TRBD1. The sequence in DNA is TGTGCCAGCAGTTTATCACAGGGGAGCTATGGCTACACCTTC. Translated, it gives CASSLSQGSYGYTF.